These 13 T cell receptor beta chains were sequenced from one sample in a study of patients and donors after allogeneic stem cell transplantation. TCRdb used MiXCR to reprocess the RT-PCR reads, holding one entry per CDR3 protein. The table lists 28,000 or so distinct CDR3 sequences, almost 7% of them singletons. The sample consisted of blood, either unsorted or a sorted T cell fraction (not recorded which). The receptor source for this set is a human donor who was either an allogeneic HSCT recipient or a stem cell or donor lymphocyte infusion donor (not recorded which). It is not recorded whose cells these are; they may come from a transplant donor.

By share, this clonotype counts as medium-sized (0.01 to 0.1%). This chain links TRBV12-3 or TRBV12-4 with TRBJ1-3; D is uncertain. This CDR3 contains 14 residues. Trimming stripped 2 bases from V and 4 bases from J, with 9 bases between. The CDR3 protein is CASSLWAAGNTIYF. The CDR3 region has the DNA TGTGCCAGCAGTTTATGGGCAGCCGGAAACACCATATATTTT.

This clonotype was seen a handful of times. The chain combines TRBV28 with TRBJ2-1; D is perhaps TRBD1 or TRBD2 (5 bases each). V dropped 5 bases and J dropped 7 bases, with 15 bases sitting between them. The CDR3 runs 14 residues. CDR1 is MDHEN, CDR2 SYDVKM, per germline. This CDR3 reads CASSPRDPRNEQFF. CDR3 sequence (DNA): TGTGCCAGCAGTCCACGGGACCCCCGAAATGAGCAGTTCTTC.

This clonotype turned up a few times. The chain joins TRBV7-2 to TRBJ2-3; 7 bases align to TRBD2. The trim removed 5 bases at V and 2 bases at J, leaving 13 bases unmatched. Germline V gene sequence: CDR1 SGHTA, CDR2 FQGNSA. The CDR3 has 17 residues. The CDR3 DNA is TGTGCCAGCAGCCCGACCCCCGGGACTACCGACACAGATACGCAGTATTTT. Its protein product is CASSPTPGTTDTDTQYF.

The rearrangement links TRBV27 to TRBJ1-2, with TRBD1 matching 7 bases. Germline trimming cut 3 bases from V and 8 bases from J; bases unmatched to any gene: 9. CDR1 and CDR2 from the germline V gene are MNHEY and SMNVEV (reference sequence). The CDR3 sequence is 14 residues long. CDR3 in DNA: TGTGCCAGCAGTTTCCAGAGACAGGGTTTCGGCTACACCTTC. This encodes CASSFQRQGFGYTF.

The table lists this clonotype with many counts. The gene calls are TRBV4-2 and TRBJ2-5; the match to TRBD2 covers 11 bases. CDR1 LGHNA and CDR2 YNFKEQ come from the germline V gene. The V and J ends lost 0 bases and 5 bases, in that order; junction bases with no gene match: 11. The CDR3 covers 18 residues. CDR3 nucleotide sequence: TGTGCCAGCAGCCAAGAAAGGTTAGCGGGAGGGCCATTGGAGACCCAGTACTTC. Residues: CASSQERLAGGPLETQYF.

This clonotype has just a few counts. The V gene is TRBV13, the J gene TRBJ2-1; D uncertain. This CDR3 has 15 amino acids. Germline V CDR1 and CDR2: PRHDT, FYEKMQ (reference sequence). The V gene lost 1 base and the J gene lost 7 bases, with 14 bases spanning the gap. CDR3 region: CASSLEGSYWNEQFF. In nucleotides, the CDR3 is TGTGCCAGCAGCTTAGAAGGGTCTTATTGGAATGAGCAGTTCTTC. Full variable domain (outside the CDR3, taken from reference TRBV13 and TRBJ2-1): AAGVIQSPRHLIKEKRETATLKCYPIPRHDTVYWYQQGPGQDPQFLISFYEKMQSDKGSIPDRFSAQQFSDYHSELNMSSLELGDSALYFCASSLEGSYWNEQFFGPGTRLTVL.

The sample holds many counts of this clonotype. The CDR3 bases are TGTGCCAGCGCGTATAGGGAGTACACAGATACGCAGTATTTT. Its protein product is CASAYREYTDTQYF. The rearrangement joins TRBV6-5 to TRBJ2-3; maybe TRBD2 (5 bases). This CDR3 spans 14 amino acids. Trimming removed 8 bases at V and 2 bases at J, with 14 bases between. The germline V gene encodes CDR1 MNHEY and CDR2 SVGAGI.

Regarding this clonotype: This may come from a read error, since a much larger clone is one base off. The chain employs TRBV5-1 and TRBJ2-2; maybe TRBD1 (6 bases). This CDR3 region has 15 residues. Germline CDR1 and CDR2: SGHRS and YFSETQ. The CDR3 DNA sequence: TGCGCCAGCAGCTTGGCTCAGGGGCGCACCGGGGAGCTGTATTTT. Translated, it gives CASSLAQGRTGELYF.

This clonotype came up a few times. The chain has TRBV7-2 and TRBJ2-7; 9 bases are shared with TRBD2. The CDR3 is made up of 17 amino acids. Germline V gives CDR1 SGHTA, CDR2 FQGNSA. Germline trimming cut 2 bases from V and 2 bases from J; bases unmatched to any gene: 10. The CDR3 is CASSLFGGRAEAYEQYF. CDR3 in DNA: TGTGCCAGCAGCTTATTTGGCGGGAGGGCCGAAGCCTACGAGCAGTACTTC.

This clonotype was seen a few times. The CDR3 loop reads CASSQAVGWYEQYF. The CDR3 nucleotides read TGTGCCAGCAGCCAGGCAGTCGGCTGGTACGAGCAGTACTTC. The rearrangement uses TRBV14 and TRBJ2-7; D not resolved. The V end was cut by 3 bases, the J end by 4 bases, with 13 bases between. This CDR3 is built from 14 residues. Germline CDR1 SGHDN, CDR2 FVKESK.

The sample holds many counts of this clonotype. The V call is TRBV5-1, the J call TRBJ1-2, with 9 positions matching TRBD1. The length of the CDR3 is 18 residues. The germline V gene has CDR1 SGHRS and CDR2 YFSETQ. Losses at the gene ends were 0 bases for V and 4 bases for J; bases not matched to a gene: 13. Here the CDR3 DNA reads TGCGCCAGCAGCTTGGAGTACGGACAGGGGAGCTGGGGCTATGGCTACACCTTC. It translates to CASSLEYGQGSWGYGYTF.

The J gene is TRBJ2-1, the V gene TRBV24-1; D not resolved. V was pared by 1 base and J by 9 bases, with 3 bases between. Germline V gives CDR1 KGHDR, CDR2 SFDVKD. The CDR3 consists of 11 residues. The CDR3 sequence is CATSDLGEQFF. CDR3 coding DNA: TGTGCCACCAGTGATTTAGGTGAGCAGTTCTTC.

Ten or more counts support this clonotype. CDR3 loop: CASSGTGWRNTEAFF. The CDR3 coding sequence is TGTGCCAGCAGTGGGACAGGTTGGAGGAACACTGAAGCTTTCTTT. This chain uses TRBV12-3 or TRBV12-4 with TRBJ1-1, with 8 bases that match TRBD1. The CDR3 length is 15 residues. V lost 5 bases and J lost 1; bases outside the gene matches: 6.